This T cell receptor (beta chain) was obtained from a study of breast tumors, draining lymph nodes, adjacent tissues. Study-level points and caveats: Data only fit, rather than demonstrated, lymph node origin of most tumor T cells. Tumor repertoires ranked between lymph nodes and nontumor tissue in diversity, with V and J gene preferences.

Breast cancer patients provided tissue from their axillary draining lymph nodes. TCRdb reprocessed the multiplex PCR reads with MiXCR, giving one entry per CDR3 protein. The table has some 110,000 distinct CDR3 sequences, around 30% seen once. The CDR3 has 11 residues. Germline V CDR1 and CDR2: SGHKS, YYEKEE (reference sequence). Trimming shortened V by 5 bases and J by 5 bases, and 7 bases separated the two germline ends. This clonotype was found many times. Its antigen is undetermined. The rearrangement uses TRBV5-5 and TRBJ1-2; D uncertain. The sequencing input was axillary lymph node tissue. The sequence was obtained from a female donor with breast cancer. Some clones in this sample may be carry-over from other donors' samples. CDR3 nucleotide sequence: TGTGCCAGCAGGGACTCTTATGGCTACACCTTC. It encodes CASRDSYGYTF.